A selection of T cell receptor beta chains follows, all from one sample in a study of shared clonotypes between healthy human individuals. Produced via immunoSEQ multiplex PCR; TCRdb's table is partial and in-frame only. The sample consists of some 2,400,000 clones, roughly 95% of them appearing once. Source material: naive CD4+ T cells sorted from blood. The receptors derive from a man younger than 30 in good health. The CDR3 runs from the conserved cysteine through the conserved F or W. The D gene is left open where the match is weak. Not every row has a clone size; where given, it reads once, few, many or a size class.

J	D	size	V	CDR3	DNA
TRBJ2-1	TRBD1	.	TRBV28	CASSLGTAYNEQFF	TGTGCCAGCAGTCTCGGGACAGCCTACAATGAGCAGTTCTTC
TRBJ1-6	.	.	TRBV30	CACSQGYNSPLHF	TGTGCCTGCTCACAGGGCTATAATTCACCCCTCCACTTT
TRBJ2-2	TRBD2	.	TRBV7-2	CASTLTSGSGSGELFF	TGTGCCAGCACCTTAACTAGCGGGAGTGGGTCCGGGGAGCTGTTTTTT
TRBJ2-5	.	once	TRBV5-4	CASSFKGGQETQYF	TGTGCCAGCAGCTTTAAAGGCGGCCAAGAGACCCAGTACTTC
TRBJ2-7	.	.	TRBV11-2	CASSLDAGGIYEQYF	TGTGCCAGCAGCTTAGACGCGGGCGGGATCTACGAGCAGTACTTC
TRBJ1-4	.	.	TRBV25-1	CASSEQGVTNEKLFF	TGTGCCAGCAGTGAACAGGGTGTCACTAATGAAAAACTGTTTTTT
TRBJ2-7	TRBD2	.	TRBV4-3	CASSQEASGSYEQYF	TGCGCCAGCAGCCAAGAGGCTAGCGGGAGCTACGAGCAGTACTTC
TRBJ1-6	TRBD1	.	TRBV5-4	CASSLDGQGRNSPLHF	TGTGCCAGCAGCTTGGATGGACAGGGTCGAAATTCACCCCTCCACTTT
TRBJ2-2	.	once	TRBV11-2	CASSLVIGGELFF	TGTGCCAGCAGCTTAGTGATCGGCGGGGAGCTGTTTTTT
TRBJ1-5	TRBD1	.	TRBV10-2	CASRTGTGEAWSQHF	TGCGCCAGCCGGACCGGGACAGGGGAGGCCTGGTCCCAGCATTTT
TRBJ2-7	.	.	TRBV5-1	CASSLYRDYEQYF	TGCGCCAGCAGCTTGTACAGGGACTACGAGCAGTACTTC
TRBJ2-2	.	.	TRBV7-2	CASSLVVAGELFF	TGTGCCAGCAGCTTAGTGGTGGCCGGGGAGCTGTTTTTT
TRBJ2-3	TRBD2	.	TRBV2	CASSDRTSGGNTQYF	TGTGCCAGCAGTGATAGGACTAGCGGGGGAAATACGCAGTATTTT
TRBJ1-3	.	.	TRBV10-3	CAISESFGINTIYF	TGTGCCATCAGTGAGTCATTCGGCATAAACACCATATATTTT
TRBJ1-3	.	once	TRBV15	CATSRDRGAGNTIYF	TGTGCCACCAGCAGAGATCGGGGCGCTGGAAACACCATATATTTT
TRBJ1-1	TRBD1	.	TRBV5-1	CASSPGQGDTEAFF	TGCGCCAGCAGCCCCGGACAGGGGGACACTGAAGCTTTCTTT
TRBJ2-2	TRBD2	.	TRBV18	CASSPGTRSAGELFF	TGTGCCAGCTCACCAGGGACTAGGTCCGCCGGGGAGCTGTTTTTT
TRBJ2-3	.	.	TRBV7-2	CASSLAKRLSTDTQYF	TGTGCCAGCAGCTTAGCGAAGCGGCTGAGCACAGATACGCAGTATTTT
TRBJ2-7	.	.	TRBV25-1	CASSEQGFYEQYF	TGTGCCAGCAGTGAGCAGGGTTTTTACGAGCAGTACTTC
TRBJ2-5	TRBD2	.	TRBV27	CASSQPGLAEETQYF	TGTGCCAGCAGCCAACCGGGACTAGCGGAAGAGACCCAGTACTTC
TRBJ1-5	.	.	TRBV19	CASSILQFNQPQHF	TGTGCCAGTAGTATTCTCCAGTTCAATCAGCCCCAGCATTTT
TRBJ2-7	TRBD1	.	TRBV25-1	CASTKTGREQYF	TGTGCCAGCACAAAGACAGGGCGCGAGCAGTACTTC
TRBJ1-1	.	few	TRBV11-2	CASSLGRGGKNTEAFF	TGTGCCAGCAGCTTAGGTCGGGGGGGCAAGAACACTGAAGCTTTCTTT
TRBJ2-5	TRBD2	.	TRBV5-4	CASSRNSGTETQYF	TGTGCCAGCAGCCGGAATAGCGGGACGGAGACCCAGTACTTC
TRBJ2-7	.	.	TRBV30	CAWSVPRRGVGEQYF	TGTGCCTGGAGTGTACCAAGAAGGGGAGTGGGCGAGCAGTACTTC
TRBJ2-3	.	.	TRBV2	CASSEEGSTDTQYF	TGTGCCAGCAGTGAAGAGGGATCCACAGATACGCAGTATTTT
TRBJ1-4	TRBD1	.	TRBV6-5	CASRPGQGSEKLFF	TGTGCCAGCAGACCGGGACAGGGTTCTGAAAAACTGTTTTTT
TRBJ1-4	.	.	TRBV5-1	CASSFKGDATNEKLFF	TGCGCCAGCAGCTTCAAGGGGGATGCAACTAATGAAAAACTGTTTTTT
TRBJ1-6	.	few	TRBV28	CASGRFNSPLHF	TGTGCCAGCGGACGGTTCAATTCACCCCTCCACTTT
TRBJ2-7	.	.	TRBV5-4	CASSGTGFYEQYF	TGTGCCAGCAGCGGTACAGGGTTCTACGAGCAGTACTTC
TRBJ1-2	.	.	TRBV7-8	CASSFSLGGNYGYTF	TGTGCCAGCAGCTTCTCTTTAGGGGGAAACTATGGCTACACCTTC
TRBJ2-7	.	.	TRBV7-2	CASSPGTQYEQYF	TGTGCCAGCAGCCCTGGGACCCAATACGAGCAGTACTTC
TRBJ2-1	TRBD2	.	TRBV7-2	CASSLALLAGAYNEQFF	TGTGCCAGCAGCTTAGCCCTACTAGCGGGAGCCTACAATGAGCAGTTCTTC
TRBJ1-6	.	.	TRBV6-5	CASRAEVPYNSPLHF	TGTGCCAGCAGGGCAGAGGTGCCCTATAATTCACCCCTCCACTTT
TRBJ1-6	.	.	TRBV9	CASSLAAGSPLHF	TGTGCCAGCAGCCTAGCGGCGGGTTCACCCCTCCACTTT
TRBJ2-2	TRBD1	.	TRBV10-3	CAISENYGQGADTGELFF	TGTGCCATCAGTGAGAATTACGGTCAGGGGGCGGACACCGGGGAGCTGTTTTTT
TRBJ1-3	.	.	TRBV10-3	CAISDNGGGNTIYF	TGTGCCATCAGTGACAACGGGGGTGGAAACACCATATATTTT
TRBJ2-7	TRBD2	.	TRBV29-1	CSVSGTSGGIYEQYF	TGCAGCGTTTCCGGGACTAGCGGGGGGATATACGAGCAGTACTTC
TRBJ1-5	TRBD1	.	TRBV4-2	CASSQRTGFDQPQHF	TGTGCCAGCAGCCAGAGGACAGGGTTTGATCAGCCCCAGCATTTT
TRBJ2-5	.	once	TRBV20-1	CSARIIETQYF	TGCAGTGCTAGGATCATAGAGACCCAGTACTTC
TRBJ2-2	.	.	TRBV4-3	CASSRQAFGELFF	TGCGCCAGCAGCCGCCAAGCTTTCGGGGAGCTGTTTTTT
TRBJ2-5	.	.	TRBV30	CAWSVGAQETQYF	TGTGCCTGGAGTGTTGGGGCTCAAGAGACCCAGTACTTC